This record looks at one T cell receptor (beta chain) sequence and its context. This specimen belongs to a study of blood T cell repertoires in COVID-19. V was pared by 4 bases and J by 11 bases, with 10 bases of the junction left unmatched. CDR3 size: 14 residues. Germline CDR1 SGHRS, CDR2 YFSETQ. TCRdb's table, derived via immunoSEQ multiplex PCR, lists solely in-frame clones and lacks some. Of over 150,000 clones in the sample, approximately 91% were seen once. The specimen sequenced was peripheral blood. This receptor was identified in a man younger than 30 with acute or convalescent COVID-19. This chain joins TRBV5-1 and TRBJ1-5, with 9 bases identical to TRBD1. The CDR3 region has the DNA TGCGCCAGCAGCCTGATGGGACAGGGAGGATCCCAGCATTTT. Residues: CASSLMGQGGSQHF.